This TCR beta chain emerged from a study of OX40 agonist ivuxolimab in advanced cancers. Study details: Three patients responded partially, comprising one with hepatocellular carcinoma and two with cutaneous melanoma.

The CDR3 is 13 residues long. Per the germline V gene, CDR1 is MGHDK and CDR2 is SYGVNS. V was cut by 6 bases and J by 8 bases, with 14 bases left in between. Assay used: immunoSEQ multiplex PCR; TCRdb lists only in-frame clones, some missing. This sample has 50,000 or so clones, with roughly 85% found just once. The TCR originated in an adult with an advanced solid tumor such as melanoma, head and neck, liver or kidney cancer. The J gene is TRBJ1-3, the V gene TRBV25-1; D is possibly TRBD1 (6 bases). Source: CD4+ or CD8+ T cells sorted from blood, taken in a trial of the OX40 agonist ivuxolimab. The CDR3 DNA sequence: TGTGCCAGCAGCGGGGCAGGGGTTTACACCATATATTTT. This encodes CASSGAGVYTIYF.